This passage covers 2 T cell receptor beta chains from one sample sequenced in a study of early T cells in non-severe SARS-CoV-2 infection. From the 5' RACE reads, TCRdb called clonotypes with MiXCR, one entry per CDR3 protein. Of approximately 79,000 distinct CDR3 sequences detected, about 13% appear once; the ten largest clones hold approximately 6%. The specimen sequenced was whole blood. These receptor sequences come from an adult who was a healthcare worker with PCR-confirmed SARS-CoV-2 infection or an uninfected control (not recorded which).

The table lists this clonotype with a few counts. The CDR3 is CATSGIYTGELFF. DNA for the CDR3: TGTGCCACCTCCGGGATATACACCGGGGAGCTGTTTTTT. The chain carries TRBV27 and TRBJ2-2, with a possible D match to TRBD2 (5 bases). V was trimmed by 10 bases and J by 3 bases, leaving 12 bases between them. The length of the CDR3 is 13 residues. CDR1 and CDR2 from the germline V gene are MNHEY and SMNVEV (reference sequence).

The V gene is TRBV20-1, the J gene TRBJ2-5; the match to TRBD2 covers 7 bases. The CDR3 has 13 amino acids. Germline-derived CDR1 and CDR2 are DFQATT and SNEGSKA (reference sequence). V lost 6 bases and J lost 3; bases outside the gene matches: 7. CDR3 protein: CSALRGEKETQYF. CDR3 nucleotide sequence: TGCAGTGCCCTCCGGGGGGAAAAAGAGACCCAGTACTTC.